These 17 T cell receptor beta chains share one sample of origin, sequenced in a study of CD8 T cells in Susac syndrome (dated by TCRdb to between 2018 and 2021). The protocol used for the library was the immunoSEQ multiplex PCR assay. RNA was extracted using the RNeasy kit, and about 0.5 to 1 ug of the RNA was reverse transcribed with random hexamers. TCRdb handled the public reads itself, with Q25 trimming in fastp and clone calling in MiXCR, and kept productive beta chains. Identical CDR3 proteins give one entry, which carries the most common genes and DNA. The sample table lists hundreds of thousands of distinct CDR3 sequences, 75% to 85% of them with a count of one. 0.2% to 0.25% of the sample is held by the ten biggest clonotypes. The specimen sequenced was CD8+ T cells from PBMCs. Receptors were obtained from a human donor with multiple sclerosis.

This chain joins TRBV4-3 and TRBJ1-3, with TRBD1 as a possible D gene (5 bases). Germline V gene data show CDR1 as LGHNA and CDR2 as YSLEER. Deletions cut 3 bases from V and 4 bases from J, with 16 bases between. The CDR3 spans 16 residues. CDR3 nucleotides: TGCGCCAGCAGCCATGATAGAGGGGCCGGGGGAAACACCATATATTTT. Its translation: CASSHDRGAGGNTIYF.

A note on this clonotype: The CDR3 end shows no conserved phenylalanine or tryptophan, and so a read error is likely. This chain connects TRBV27 to TRBJ1-1; possibly TRBD1 for D (6 bases). Germline CDR1 and CDR2: MNHEY and SMNVEV (reference sequence). The CDR3 is 16 amino acids. DNA for the CDR3: TGTGCCGGCAGTCCCGTACAGGGTTCCCTGAACACTGAAGCTTTCCTT. This codes for CAGSPVQGSLNTEAFL.

This chain connects TRBV2 to TRBJ2-7; D gene uncertain. Trimming removed 6 bases at V and 7 bases at J, with 10 bases between. The CDR3 covers 11 residues. CDR1 SNHLY and CDR2 FYNNEI come from the germline V gene. CDR3 nucleotide sequence: TGTGCCAGCAGCGGAACGTGGGAGCAGTACTTC. Amino acid sequence: CASSGTWEQYF.

The J gene is TRBJ1-1, the V gene TRBV4-3, with D maybe TRBD1 (5 bases). CDR3 length: 14 amino acids. Germline lookup yields CDR1 LGHNA and CDR2 YSLEER. Trimming removed 0 bases from V and 5 bases from J, with 10 bases in between. The CDR3 DNA reads as TGCGCCAGCAGCCAAGATGCAGGGAGGACTGAAGCTTTCTTT. Protein sequence: CASSQDAGRTEAFF.

The gene calls are TRBV6-2 or TRBV6-3 and TRBJ2-1; 7 nucleotides agree with TRBD2. The V gene's germline CDR1 is MNHEY and CDR2 SVGEGT. Germline trimming cut 6 bases from V and 5 bases from J; bases unmatched to any gene: 16. The CDR3 has 17 amino acids. The CDR3 DNA reads as TGTGCCAGCAGACCCCTCCGGAGGGAGGGCCTCCACAATGAGCAGTTCTTC. This sequence encodes CASRPLRREGLHNEQFF.

V is TRBV5-1 and J is TRBJ2-3; a weak D match, TRBD2 (6 bases). Trimming left V 1 base short and J 4 bases short, with 16 bases between. The CDR3 is 16 amino acids. Looked up from germline, CDR1 is SGHRS and CDR2 is YFSETQ. The CDR3 protein is CASSLRPAGVPDTQYF. CDR3 coding DNA: TGCGCCAGCAGCTTGAGGCCAGCGGGTGTGCCAGATACGCAGTATTTT.

In this sample, this clonotype turned up once. The J gene is TRBJ1-1, the V gene TRBV10-3; TRBD1 agrees at 7 bases. The trim removed 3 bases at V and 4 bases at J, leaving 14 bases unmatched. The CDR3 has 17 residues. Germline V gives CDR1 ENHRY, CDR2 SYGVKD. CDR3 sequence: CAISDERGRGVITEAFF. The CDR3 nucleotides read TGTGCCATCAGTGACGAAAGGGGGCGCGGGGTAATCACTGAAGCTTTCTTT.

This rearrangement joins TRBV7-9 to TRBJ2-3; 9 nucleotides align to TRBD2. The CDR3 extends over 17 amino acids. After removal of 7 bases from V and 3 bases from J, the junction contained 14 bases not matched to a gene. CDR1 SEHNR and CDR2 FQNEAQ come from the germline V gene (reference sequence). The CDR3 DNA is TGTGCCAGCACCATCCCCCCGGCGGGAGGGACTACAGATACGCAGTATTTT. This gives the protein CASTIPPAGGTTDTQYF.

The chain joins TRBV30 to TRBJ2-4; D perhaps matches TRBD1 (5 bases). The CDR3 contains 13 residues. CDR1 is GTSNPN and CDR2 is SVGIG in the germline V gene (reference sequence). V was cut by 3 bases and J by 5 bases, with 11 bases left in between. The CDR3 nucleotides are TGTGCCTGGAGCGAGGACACCGAAAACATTCAGTACTTC. It codes for CAWSEDTENIQYF.

This clonotype was counted once. The chain is built from TRBV10-3 and TRBJ2-1; tentatively, D is TRBD1 (5 bases). This CDR3 region has 12 residues. The germline V and J ends were trimmed by 5 bases and 8 bases, with 10 bases remaining between them. Germline CDR1 is ENHRY and CDR2 is SYGVKD. CDR3 DNA sequence: TGTGCCATCAGTCTAGTACAGGATGAGCAGTTCTTC. This gives the protein CAISLVQDEQFF.

The J gene is TRBJ1-2, the V gene TRBV7-9, with TRBD1 as a possible D gene (5 bases). CDR1 is SEHNR and CDR2 is FQNEAQ in the germline V gene (reference sequence). V lost 6 bases and J 2 bases, leaving 13 bases between the germline ends. This CDR3 is 14 amino acids long. The CDR3: CASRSGTANYGYTF. The CDR3 DNA follows: TGTGCCAGCAGGTCCGGGACCGCGAACTATGGCTACACCTTC.

The chain combines TRBV25-1 with TRBJ2-7, with 8 bases aligning to TRBD1. Germline V lookup: CDR1 MGHDK, CDR2 SYGVNS. Unmatched junction bases numbered 5, after V lost 2 bases and J lost 2 bases. This CDR3 contains 15 residues. CDR3 protein: CASSETGGVPYEQYF. The CDR3 bases are TGTGCCAGCAGTGAAACAGGGGGTGTTCCCTACGAGCAGTACTTC.

This clonotype was detected only once. The CDR3 nucleotides are TGTGCCAGTTCCAGGTCAAAAGCGGGGTCCTACGAGCAGTACTTC. Protein sequence: CASSRSKAGSYEQYF. The chain has TRBV6-2 or TRBV6-3 and TRBJ2-7; TRBD2 aligns across 7 bases. Trimming cost V 9 bases and J 1 base; bases outside gene matches: 12. The CDR3 is 15 residues long. Germline V gene sequence: CDR1 MNHEY, CDR2 SVGEGT.

This chain uses TRBV30 with TRBJ2-7; the D gene is possibly TRBD1 (6 bases). Germline loops: CDR1 GTSNPN, CDR2 SVGIG (reference sequence). The ends were cut back, 4 bases at V and 5 bases at J, with 9 bases in the middle. The CDR3 totals 11 residues. The CDR3 here is CAWTRGNEQYF. In DNA, the CDR3 is TGTGCCTGGACGAGGGGGAACGAGCAGTACTTC.

The chain uses TRBV11-2 and TRBJ2-7; TRBD2 might be the D (5 bases). The V gene's germline CDR1 is SGHAT and CDR2 FQNNGV. Trimming took off 4 bases at V and 3 bases at J, with 13 bases between the two ends. CDR3 length equals 14 residues. The CDR3 DNA reads TGTGCCAGCAGCTCCCGGGAAAGGGACTACGAGCAGTACTTC. It specifies CASSSRERDYEQYF.

CDR3 DNA: TGTGCCAGCAGTCGTGGATCTTACACCGGGGAGCTGTTTTTT. Encoded protein: CASSRGSYTGELFF. The genes are TRBV27 and TRBJ2-2; D gene uncertain. The length of the CDR3 is 14 residues. CDR1 MNHEY and CDR2 SMNVEV come from the germline V gene (reference sequence). With 5 bases removed from V and 3 bases from J, the gap between germline ends came to 10 bases.

This clonotype was picked up a small number of times. The chain links TRBV7-2 to TRBJ2-2; 11 nucleotides agree with TRBD2. Looked up from germline, CDR1 is SGHTA and CDR2 is FQGNSA. This CDR3 has 20 residues. V lost 0 bases, J lost 0 bases, and 9 bases stayed unmatched. CDR3 residues: CASSLAPIAGGIPNTGELFF. In nucleotides, the CDR3 is TGTGCCAGCAGCTTAGCCCCCATAGCGGGGGGGATCCCGAACACCGGGGAGCTGTTTTTT. The full variable domain, in which reference TRBV7-2 and TRBJ2-2 provide the parts outside the CDR3, is GAGVSQSPSNKVTEKGKDVELRCDPISGHTALYWYRQSLGQGLEFLIYFQGNSAPDKSGLPSDRFSAERTGGSVSTLTIQRTQQEDSAVYLCASSLAPIAGGIPNTGELFFGEGSRLTVL.